These 10 T cell receptor beta chains were all obtained from the same sample, sequenced in a study of CD8+ T cells in alopecia areata. Extracted RNA was reverse transcribed into cDNA, the sequencing template. Generated by immunoSEQ multiplex PCR, the TCRdb table keeps only in-frame clones and is missing some. The sample lists about 23,000 clones; roughly half were seen once. The source material was NKG2D-high CD8+ T cells sorted from blood. These receptors all stem from a human donor with alopecia areata.

This clone was seen more than once but under ten times. The chain carries TRBV28 and TRBJ2-1; TRBD2 matches at 11 bases. Germline V gives CDR1 MDHEN, CDR2 SYDVKM. With 3 bases clipped from V and 16 bases from J, the junction kept 5 bases outside the gene matches. This CDR3 is built from 12 residues. DNA for the CDR3: TGTGCCAGCAGTTTTGTTAGCGGGAGGGGTTTCTTC. Encoded protein: CASSFVSGRGFF. Full variable domain (outside the CDR3, taken from reference TRBV28 and TRBJ2-1): DVKVTQSSRYLVKRTGEKVFLECVQDMDHENMFWYRQDPGLGLRLIYFSYDVKMKEKGDIPEGYSVSREKKERFSLILESASTNQTSMYLCASSFVSGRGFFGPGTRLTVL.

This clone was seen at least ten times. CDR3 in DNA: TGTGCCAGTAGTATAAAAGGGTCCACCTACGAGCAGTACTTC. Encoded protein: CASSIKGSTYEQYF. The chain recombines TRBV19 with TRBJ2-7; D call uncertain. Germline V gives CDR1 LNHDA, CDR2 SQIVND (reference sequence). V lost 2 bases and J lost 2, with 10 bases in between. There are 14 residues in the CDR3. The variable domain in full, completed from reference TRBV19 and TRBJ2-7, reads DGGITQSPKYLFRKEGQNVTLSCEQNLNHDAMYWYRQDPGQGLRLIYYSQIVNDFQKGDIAEGYSVSREKKESFPLTVTSAQKNPTAFYLCASSIKGSTYEQYFGPGTRLTVT.

This clone occurred a few times. The gene calls are TRBV18 and TRBJ2-7; 10 bases match TRBD1. Germline V gives CDR1 KGHSH, CDR2 LQKENI. The CDR3 covers 18 residues. The V gene end was trimmed by 6 bases and the J gene end by 3 bases; junction bases not matched to a gene: 17. CDR3 amino acids: CASSVPGQGTKPGYEQYF. Written as DNA, the CDR3 is TGTGCCAGCTCGGTGCCGGGACAGGGGACCAAACCTGGCTACGAGCAGTACTTC. Combining the CDR3 with reference TRBV18 and TRBJ2-7 gives the whole variable domain NAGVMQNPRHLVRRRGQEARLRCSPMKGHSHVYWYRQLPEEGLKFMVYLQKENIIDESGMPKERFSAEFPKEGPSILRIQQVVRGDSAAYFCASSVPGQGTKPGYEQYFGPGTRLTVT.

This clone appeared a few times. V usage is TRBV29-1 and J usage is TRBJ1-1; D is uncertain. Per germline, CDR1 SQVTM and CDR2 ANQGSEA. Trimming cost V 4 bases and J 1 base, with 4 bases left between them. This CDR3 comprises 11 residues. CDR3 nucleotide sequence: TGCAGCGTTGCATGGAACACTGAAGCTTTCTTT. As protein: CSVAWNTEAFF.

The rearrangement joins TRBV27 to TRBJ2-3, with D uncertain. Trimming took off 4 bases at V and 4 bases at J, with 9 bases between the two ends. This CDR3 region has 13 residues. Per the germline V gene, CDR1 is MNHEY and CDR2 is SMNVEV (reference sequence). The DNA for the CDR3 is TGTGCCAGCAGTTACGGAAGATCAGATACGCAGTATTTT. Protein product: CASSYGRSDTQYF.

This clone has a single count. V is TRBV5-4 and J is TRBJ2-5; D is ambiguous. The germline V and J ends were trimmed by 0 bases and 0 bases, with 15 bases remaining between them. In germline, CDR1 is SGHNT, CDR2 YYREEE (reference sequence). The CDR3 is 17 amino acids. The CDR3 protein is CASSLAHEYGYQETQYF. DNA of the CDR3: TGTGCCAGCAGCTTGGCTCACGAGTATGGGTACCAAGAGACCCAGTACTTC.

This clone was detected a few times. The chain links TRBV9 to TRBJ1-5; D is possibly TRBD1 (5 bases). Between the trimmed V and J ends, which lost 4 bases and 4 bases, there was a span of 9 bases. Looked up from germline, CDR1 is SGDLS and CDR2 is YYNGEE. The CDR3 is 13 residues long. The CDR3 DNA reads as TGTGCCAGCAGCCGAGGGACGAATCAGCCCCAGCATTTT. It encodes CASSRGTNQPQHF.

The J gene is TRBJ2-3, the V gene TRBV7-9; D is unresolved. CDR1 and CDR2 from the germline V gene are SEHNR and FQNEAQ (reference sequence). Trimming removed 4 bases at V and 3 bases at J, with 5 bases between. The CDR3 length is 12 residues. The DNA for the CDR3 is TGTGCCAGCAGCTCACGAACAGATACGCAGTATTTT. It codes for CASSSRTDTQYF.

A remark on this clone: One base separates it from a far larger clone, so it is likely a read error. The rearrangement uses TRBV6-1 and TRBJ2-5; D is unresolved. V shed 4 bases and J shed 1 base, with 10 bases lying between them. The CDR3 has 14 residues. Per germline, CDR1 MNHNS and CDR2 SASEGT. CDR3 in amino acids: CASSVHGSQETQYF. The CDR3, as DNA: TGTGCCAGCAGTGTCCACGGCAGCCAAGAGACCCAGTACTTC.

The V and J genes are TRBV9 and TRBJ1-2; D uncertain. The CDR3 extends over 13 amino acids. Germline V gives CDR1 SGDLS, CDR2 YYNGEE. Between the trimmed V and J ends, which lost 3 bases and 4 bases, there was a span of 10 bases. This chain's CDR3 is CASSAREGYGYTF. The CDR3 coding sequence is TGTGCCAGCAGCGCGAGGGAGGGCTATGGCTACACCTTC.